This TCR beta chain was identified during a study of blood T cell repertoires in COVID-19. Overall study: Acute-phase and convalescent COVID-19 samples originated in the United States, Italy and Spain.

The CDR3 loop spans 13 amino acids. V gave up 7 bases and J gave up 9 bases, with 18 bases separating them. Germline-derived CDR1 and CDR2 are SEHNR and FQNEAQ (reference sequence). This clone was picked up a small number of times. The repertoire was sequenced with immunoSEQ multiplex PCR; TCRdb's copy has only in-frame clones and lacks some. The table includes 100,000 to 150,000 clones, 81% detected once. This TCR was recovered from a man aged 25 to 40 with COVID-19, enrolled during active disease. The chain combines TRBV7-9 with TRBJ1-1; TRBD1 is a possible D gene (6 bases). Sequencing was performed on peripheral blood. CDR3 in amino acids: CASTLDQDRKAFF. The DNA of the CDR3 is TGTGCCAGCACCCTAGATCAGGACAGAAAAGCTTTCTTT. The full variable domain, rest sourced from reference TRBV7-9 and TRBJ1-1, is DTGVSQNPRHKITKRGQNVTFRCDPISEHNRLYWYRQTLGQGPEFLTYFQNEAQLEKSRLLSDRFSAERPKGSFSTLEIQRTEQGDSAMYLCASTLDQDRKAFFGQGTRLTVV.